Listed below are T cell receptor beta chains from one sample, sequenced in a study of cytomegalovirus exposure and HLA in healthy donors. Clones were sequenced by immunoSEQ multiplex PCR, and TCRdb holds only the in-frame ones, with some missing. The sample has about 160,000 clones, about 80% seen once. What was sequenced was PBMCs. The receptors come from a middle-aged man in good health and CMV-seropositive. CDR3s include the opening cysteine and the closing phenylalanine or tryptophan. The D gene is left open where the match is weak. Size is omitted from some rows. Given values are once, few, many or a class for expanded clones.

TRBV7-2,TRBD1,-,TRBJ1-2,TGTGCCAGCAGCTTAAGTGGAGGGGGCGCCGACTATGGCTACACCTTC,CASSLSGGGADYGYTF
TRBV6-5,-,-,TRBJ2-7,TGTGCCAGCAGTAAAGGTGGGCTGGGGCAGTACTTC,CASSKGGLGQYF
TRBV4-1,TRBD1,-,TRBJ2-7,TGCGCCAGCAGCCAACGGGACAGTAGCTCCTACGAGCAGTACTTC,CASSQRDSSSYEQYF
TRBV7-6,TRBD1,-,TRBJ2-5,TGTGCCAGCAGCTTAGGAGGGGGGACAGGGAGAGAGACCCAGTACTTC,CASSLGGGTGRETQYF
TRBV15,TRBD2,once,TRBJ2-3,TGTGCCACCAGCAGAGATGGGGGGGGAACAGATACGCAGTATTTT,CATSRDGGGTDTQYF
TRBV2,-,-,TRBJ1-3,TGTGCCAGCAGCGCAGGGGAAGGTGTTAGAAACACCATATATTTT,CASSAGEGVRNTIYF
TRBV5-1,-,-,TRBJ2-3,TGCGCCAGCAGCTTCAGAGGAGGGACAGATACGCAGTATTTT,CASSFRGGTDTQYF
TRBV6-1,TRBD1,-,TRBJ2-5,TGTGCCAGCAGTGGGACAGGAAAACAAGAGACCCAGTACTTC,CASSGTGKQETQYF
TRBV6-4,-,few,TRBJ2-6,TGTGCCAGCAGTGACTCTGGCAGCTCTGGGGCCAACGTCCTGACTTTC,CASSDSGSSGANVLTF
TRBV29-1,TRBD1,-,TRBJ1-1,TGCAGCGTTGACGGACAGGGGGTGCGAGGAGCTTTCTTT,CSVDGQGVRGAFF
TRBV4-3,-,few,TRBJ1-4,TGCGCCAGCAGCCAAGAGGACCGGCGGGGGGAAAAACTGTTTTTT,CASSQEDRRGEKLFF
TRBV4-3,-,-,TRBJ2-2,TGCGCCAGCAGCCAAGAAGCAAGTAACACCGGGGAGCTGTTTTTT,CASSQEASNTGELFF
TRBV4-3,-,-,TRBJ2-7,TGCGCCAGCAGCCAAGAATTAGCTCCAACCGGGTACGAGCAGTACTTC,CASSQELAPTGYEQYF
TRBV28,-,-,TRBJ2-3,TGTGCCAGCAGCCCCACTAGGTTCGTACGCACAGATACGCAGTATTTT,CASSPTRFVRTDTQYF
TRBV5-1,TRBD1,-,TRBJ2-7,TGCGCCAGCAGCTTACCTCGGGACAGGGGGACGGGGGACCCGTACGAGCAGTACTTC,CASSLPRDRGTGDPYEQYF
TRBV7-9,-,-,TRBJ2-7,TGTGCCAGCAGCTCTTCTAGCTACGAGCAGTACTTC,CASSSSSYEQYF
TRBV9,-,-,TRBJ2-1,TGTGCCAGCAGCGTAGCGGCTAGCGAGAACAATGAGCAGTTCTTC,CASSVAASENNEQFF
TRBV7-8,-,-,TRBJ1-2,TGTGCCAGCAGCTTAGCTGGGGGGTGGGATGGCTACACCTTC,CASSLAGGWDGYTF
TRBV29-1,-,-,TRBJ2-7,TGCAGCGTTGCCCCAGGCGGGCGGACAGCCTCCTACGAGCAGTACTTC,CSVAPGGRTASYEQYF
TRBV15,-,-,TRBJ2-7,TGTGCCACCAGCAGAGAGGCAGGGTCCCTCTACGAGCAGTACTTC,CATSREAGSLYEQYF
TRBV5-5,-,-,TRBJ1-1,TGTGCCAGCAGCCCGGGGGGTGGGGGGCATTTCAAGATGAACACTGAAGCTTTCTTT,CASSPGGGGHFKMNTEAFF
TRBV18,-,few,TRBJ1-4,TGTGCCAGCTCGCCTCCTACGACACGGAATAATGAAAAACTGTTTTTT,CASSPPTTRNNEKLFF
TRBV19,-,-,TRBJ1-1,TGTGCCAGTAGTCGGAACACTGAAGCTTTCTTT,CASSRNTEAFF
TRBV7-9,-,once,TRBJ2-5,TGTGCCAGCAGCTTACCTCCAGAAGAGACCCAGTACTTC,CASSLPPEETQYF
TRBV7-2,TRBD2,-,TRBJ2-7,TGTGCCAGCAGCTTAGCCGGGACTAGAGATTCCGAGCAGTACTTC,CASSLAGTRDSEQYF
TRBV19,-,-,TRBJ2-1,TGTGCCAGTAGTATGGGCACACCCTACAATGAGCAGTTCTTC,CASSMGTPYNEQFF
TRBV14,-,-,TRBJ1-1,TGTGCCAGCAGCCAAGAAGACAGGAGGAGCACTGAAGCTTTCTTT,CASSQEDRRSTEAFF
TRBV21-1,-,-,TRBJ2-7,TGTGCCAGCAGCCGTTCCTACGAGCAGTACTTC,CASSRSYEQYF
TRBV2,TRBD1,few,TRBJ2-2,TGTGCCAGCAGTGGGGACAGGGGGACCGGGGAGCTGTTTTTT,CASSGDRGTGELFF
TRBV11-2,TRBD1,few,TRBJ2-7,TGTGCCAGCAGCTCCCCGGGACAGGGGGTCTACGAGCAGTACTTC,CASSSPGQGVYEQYF